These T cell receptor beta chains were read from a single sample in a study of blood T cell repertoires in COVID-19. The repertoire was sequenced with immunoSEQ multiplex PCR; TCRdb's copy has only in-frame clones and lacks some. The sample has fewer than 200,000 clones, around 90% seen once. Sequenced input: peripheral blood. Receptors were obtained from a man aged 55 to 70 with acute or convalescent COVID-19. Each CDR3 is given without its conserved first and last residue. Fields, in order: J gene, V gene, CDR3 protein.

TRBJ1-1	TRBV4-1	ASSQYQGSTEAF
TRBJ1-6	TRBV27	ASSSPGSYNSPLH
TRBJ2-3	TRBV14	ASRPFGTDTQY
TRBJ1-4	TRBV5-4	ASSGQLDEKLF
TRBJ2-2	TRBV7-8	ASSLVGGDTYTGELF
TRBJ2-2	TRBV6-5	ASSSHVIGELF
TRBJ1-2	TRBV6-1	ASSESDRGRGYT
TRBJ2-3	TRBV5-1	ASSLARDRASGTQY
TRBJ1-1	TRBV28	ASSPRTGGYTEAF
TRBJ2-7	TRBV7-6	ASSLAATYYEQY
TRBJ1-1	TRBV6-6	ATQLGDYGEAF
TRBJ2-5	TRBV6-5	ASRDRQETQY
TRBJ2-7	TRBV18	ASSPSNGGYEQY
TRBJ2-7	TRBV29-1	SVAGTSGRPGYEQY
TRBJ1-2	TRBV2	ASKSDSDYGYT
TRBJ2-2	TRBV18	ASSPPGQNTGELF
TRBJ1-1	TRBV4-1	ASSPSDTALNTEAF
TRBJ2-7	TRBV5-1	ASSLVAGGYEQY
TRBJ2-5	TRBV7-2	ASSLRGEPSGTQY
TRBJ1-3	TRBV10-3	AITEGTGGGNTIY
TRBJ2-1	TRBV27	ASRAGLSSYNEQF
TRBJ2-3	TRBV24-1	ATSDSGLAGLTDTQY
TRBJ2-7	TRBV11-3	ASSLNTGPIYEQY
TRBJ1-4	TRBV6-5	ASSSGDHEKLF